Listed below are T cell receptor beta chains from one sample, sequenced in a study of regulatory T cells in long-lasting Graves disease. TCRdb reprocessed the multiplex PCR reads via MiXCR and lists one record per CDR3 protein. The data hold hundreds of thousands of distinct CDR3 sequences, with 20% to 25% observed a single time. Sample: peripheral blood mononuclear cells (PBMCs), taken when the disease was refractory, from a patient treated with antithyroid drugs. All receptors come from a female donor with Graves disease. CDR3s include the opening cysteine and the closing phenylalanine or tryptophan. Each record gives: J gene, V gene, CDR3 protein.

>TRBJ1-6|TRBV7-2
CASSLWLGQNSPLHF
>TRBJ2-1|TRBV7-2
CASSPGGANSNEQFF
>TRBJ1-5|TRBV5-8
CASSLRVGGNQPQHF
>TRBJ1-6|TRBV4-3
CASSHDRDSPLHF
>TRBJ1-2|TRBV9
CASSPQGRGGGYGYTF
>TRBJ2-1|TRBV2
CASSLGPVYNEQFF
>TRBJ1-2|TRBV2
CASSPEYGYTF
>TRBJ2-1|TRBV7-2
CASSPWASGSNEQFF
>TRBJ1-6|TRBV7-2
CASSLEGRDSPLHF
>TRBJ1-6|TRBV6-2/TRBV6-3
CASSYESGARSPLHF
>TRBJ2-2|TRBV19
CASSPRTVAGELFF
>TRBJ1-2|TRBV11-2
CASSPLGRTGVDYGYTF
>TRBJ2-7|TRBV28
CASSLREGLYEQYF
>TRBJ1-4|TRBV7-9
CASSSARDSEKLFF
>TRBJ1-4|TRBV28
CASSPIQGSEKLFF
>TRBJ1-1|TRBV19
CASSIRTDANTEAFF
>TRBJ2-1|TRBV20-1
CSARAVAGNEQFF
>TRBJ1-6|TRBV20-1
CSARSLGGNSPLHF
>TRBJ2-7|TRBV7-8
CASSLEGRGSAYEQYF
>TRBJ2-5|TRBV30
CAWSGQPGAQYF
>TRBJ1-2|TRBV20-1
CSARDFGRQGYEYGYTF
>TRBJ2-3|TRBV2
CASRRDIDTQYF
>TRBJ1-3|TRBV7-2
CASRNGLYSGNTIYF
>TRBJ1-5|TRBV4-3
CASSLNGQGGQPQHF
>TRBJ2-3|TRBV20-1
CSGRSISTSTDTQYF
>TRBJ1-1|TRBV28
CASSLEWGQGTTEAFF
>TRBJ2-7|TRBV20-1
CSASGDRGEQYF
>TRBJ1-4|TRBV4-2
CASSQGLPNGKEKLFF
>TRBJ2-7|TRBV20-1
CSASLRSGLGGYEQYF
>TRBJ1-5|TRBV4-1
CASSQVFNQPQHF
>TRBJ2-1|TRBV2
CASSVPGEQFF
>TRBJ1-3|TRBV15
CATSTDRGRNTIYF
>TRBJ2-2|TRBV7-2
CASSLIGGEANTGELFF
>TRBJ2-6|TRBV6-2/TRBV6-3
CASSYSSGSGANVLTF
>TRBJ2-7|TRBV7-6
CASSVGSRGRTYEQYF